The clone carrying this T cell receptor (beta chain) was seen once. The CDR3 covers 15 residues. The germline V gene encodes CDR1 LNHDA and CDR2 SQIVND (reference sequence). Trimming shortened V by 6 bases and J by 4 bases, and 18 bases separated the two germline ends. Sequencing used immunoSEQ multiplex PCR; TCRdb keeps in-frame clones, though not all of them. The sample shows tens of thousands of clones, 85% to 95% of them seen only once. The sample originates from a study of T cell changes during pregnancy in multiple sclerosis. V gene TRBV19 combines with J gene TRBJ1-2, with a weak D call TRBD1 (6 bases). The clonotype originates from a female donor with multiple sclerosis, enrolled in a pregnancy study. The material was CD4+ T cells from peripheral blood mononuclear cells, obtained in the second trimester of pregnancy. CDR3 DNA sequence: TGTGCCAGTAGCAACCCGGGGGGGGCTGGCTATGGCTACACCTTC. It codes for CASSNPGGAGYGYTF.